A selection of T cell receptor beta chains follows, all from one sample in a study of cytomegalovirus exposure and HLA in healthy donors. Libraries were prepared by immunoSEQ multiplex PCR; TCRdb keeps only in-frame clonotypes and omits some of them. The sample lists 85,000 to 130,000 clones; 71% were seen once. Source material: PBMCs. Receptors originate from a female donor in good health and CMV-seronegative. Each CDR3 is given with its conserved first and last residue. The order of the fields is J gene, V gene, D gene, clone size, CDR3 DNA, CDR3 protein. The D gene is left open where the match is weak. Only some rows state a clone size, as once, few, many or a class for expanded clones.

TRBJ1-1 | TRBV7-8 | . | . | TGTGCCAGCAGCTTAGAAGTGGGACTCTTCACTGAAGCTTTCTTT | CASSLEVGLFTEAFF
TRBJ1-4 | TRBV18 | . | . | TGTGCCAGCTCTTCTCGTGGGGCACAGTCGAATGAAAAACTGTTTTTT | CASSSRGAQSNEKLFF
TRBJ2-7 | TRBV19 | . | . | TGTGCCAGTAGTATAGGGCCGGGAGTTCGCTACGAGCAGTACTTC | CASSIGPGVRYEQYF
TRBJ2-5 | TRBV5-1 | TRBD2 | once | TGCGCCAGCAGCTTAGCACTAGCGACCAACGAAGAGACCCAGTACTTC | CASSLALATNEETQYF
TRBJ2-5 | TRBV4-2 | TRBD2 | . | TGTGCCAGCAGCCAGACGCATGGGACTAGTGAGAAGACCCAGTACTTC | CASSQTHGTSEKTQYF
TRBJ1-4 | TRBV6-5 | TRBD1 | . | TGTGCCAGCAGCCCCCAGGGGGCAACTAATGAAAAACTGTTTTTT | CASSPQGATNEKLFF
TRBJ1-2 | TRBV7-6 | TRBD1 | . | TGTGCCAGCAGCCCCGGGACAGCAAAGACTAACTATGGCTACACCTTC | CASSPGTAKTNYGYTF
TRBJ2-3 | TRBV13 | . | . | TGTGCCAGCAGCCTCTACTCGGGCACAGATACGCAGTATTTT | CASSLYSGTDTQYF
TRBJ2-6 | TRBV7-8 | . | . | TGTGCCAGCAGCTTAAGCGGAAGCTCTGGGGCCAACGTCCTGACTTTC | CASSLSGSSGANVLTF
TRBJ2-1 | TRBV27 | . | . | TGTGCCAGCGCGAGGGGGGACAGTAACCTGTTCTTC | CASARGDSNLFF
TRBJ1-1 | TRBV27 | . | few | TGTGCCAGCAGTTTATCCTTAGGAGGCACTGAAGCTTTCTTT | CASSLSLGGTEAFF
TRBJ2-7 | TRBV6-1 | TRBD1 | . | TGTGCCAGCAAGTTGACAGGGCACTCCTACGAGCAGTACTTC | CASKLTGHSYEQYF
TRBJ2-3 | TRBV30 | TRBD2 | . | TGTGCCTGGAGTCTCGGACTAGCTTCTAGCACAGATACGCAGTATTTT | CAWSLGLASSTDTQYF
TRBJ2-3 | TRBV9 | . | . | TGTGCCAGCAGCGTAGTCGGGACGGGACACGGCACAGATACGCAGTATTTT | CASSVVGTGHGTDTQYF
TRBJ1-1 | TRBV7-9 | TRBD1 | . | TGTGCCAGCAGCCAAGGACAGGTTTGGTACTACACTGAAGCTTTCTTT | CASSQGQVWYYTEAFF
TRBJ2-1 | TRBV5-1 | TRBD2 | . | TGCGCCAGCAGCATCGGACTAGCGGGCTCCTACAATGAGCAGTTCTTC | CASSIGLAGSYNEQFF
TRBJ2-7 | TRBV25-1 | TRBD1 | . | TGTGCCAGCAGTGCGACAGGGAACGAGCAGTACTTC | CASSATGNEQYF
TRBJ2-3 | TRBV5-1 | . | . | TGCGCCAGCAGCTTGGAGGGGGATACGCAGTATTTT | CASSLEGDTQYF
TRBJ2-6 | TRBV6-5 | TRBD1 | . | TGTGCCAGCGGAACAGGGGGTAGTGGGGCCAACGTCCTGACTTTC | CASGTGGSGANVLTF
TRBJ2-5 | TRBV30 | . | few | TGTGCCTGGAGTCCTATTGCAGGGGTCGGGGAGACCCAGTACTTC | CAWSPIAGVGETQYF
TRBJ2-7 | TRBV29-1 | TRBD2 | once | TGCAGGTGTGGGGGACACCGGGAGGGGCCCTACGAGCAGTACTTC | CRCGGHREGPYEQYF
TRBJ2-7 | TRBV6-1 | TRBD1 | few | TGTGCCAGCACTACCGGACAGGGGGGAGCCTACGAGCAGTACTTC | CASTTGQGGAYEQYF
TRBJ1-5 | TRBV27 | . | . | TGTGCCAGCAGTTTACAGGGGCAGTCCAATCAGCCCCAGCATTTT | CASSLQGQSNQPQHF
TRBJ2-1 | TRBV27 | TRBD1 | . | TGTGCCAGTTCGACAGGGAATGAGCAGTTCTTC | CASSTGNEQFF
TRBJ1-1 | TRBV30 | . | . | TGTGCCTGGAGGCGGACAAGGGGGAACACTGAAGCTTTCTTT | CAWRRTRGNTEAFF
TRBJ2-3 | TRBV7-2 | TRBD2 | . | TGTGCCAGCAGCGTGACTAGCGGGAGGGCCATAGATACGCAGTATTTT | CASSVTSGRAIDTQYF
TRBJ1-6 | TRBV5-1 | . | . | TGCGCCAGCAGCTTGGAAGTTCTGAGCTCCTATAATTCACCCCTCCACTTT | CASSLEVLSSYNSPLHF
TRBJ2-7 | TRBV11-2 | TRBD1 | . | TGTGCCAGCAGCTCCGACAGGGACTACGAGCAGTACTTC | CASSSDRDYEQYF
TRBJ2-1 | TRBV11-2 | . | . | TGTGCCAGCAGCTTAGATGGGGGCCTTTCCTACAATGAGCAGTTCTTC | CASSLDGGLSYNEQFF
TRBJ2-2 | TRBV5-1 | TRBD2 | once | TGCGCCAGCAGCTTATTAGCGGGCGACACCGGGGAGCTGTTTTTT | CASSLLAGDTGELFF
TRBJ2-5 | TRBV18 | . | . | TGTGCCAGCTCACCGCCAAGAGGAGAGACCCAGTACTTC | CASSPPRGETQYF
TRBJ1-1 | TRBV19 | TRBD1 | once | TGTGCCAGTAGCCTACAGGGGAGGTTAACCATGAACACTGAAGCTTTCTTT | CASSLQGRLTMNTEAFF
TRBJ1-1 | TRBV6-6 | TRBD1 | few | TGTGCCAGCAGGAGACAGGGAAATCTGGAAGCTTTCTTT | CASRRQGNLEAFF
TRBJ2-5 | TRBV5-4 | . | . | TGTGCCAGCAGCTTGCCACAAGAGACCCAGTACTTC | CASSLPQETQYF
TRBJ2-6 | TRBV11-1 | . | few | TGTGCCAGCAGCTTACTAGTAGGCTCTGGGGCCAACGTCCTGACTTTC | CASSLLVGSGANVLTF
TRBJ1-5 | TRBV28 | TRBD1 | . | TGTGCCAGCAGTTTATCACCGGGACAGGGAGGGAATCAGCCCCAGCATTTT | CASSLSPGQGGNQPQHF
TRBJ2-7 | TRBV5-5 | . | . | TGTGCCAGCAGCCCCACAGGGAGCTCCTACGAGCAGTACTTC | CASSPTGSSYEQYF
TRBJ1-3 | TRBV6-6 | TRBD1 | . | TGTGCCAGCAGAGCGGGACAGGGCGTCTCTGGAAACACCATATATTTT | CASRAGQGVSGNTIYF
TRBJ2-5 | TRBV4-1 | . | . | TGCGCCAGCAGCCGGACTATACAATCACCACAAGAGACCCAGTACTTC | CASSRTIQSPQETQYF
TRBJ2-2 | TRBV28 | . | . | TGTGCCAGCAGTTCACAGCTCAGGTCCGAGGAGCTGTTTTTT | CASSSQLRSEELFF
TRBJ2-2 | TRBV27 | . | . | TGTGCCAGCAGTTTAGGGCAGGGCAACACCGGGGAGCTGTTTTTT | CASSLGQGNTGELFF
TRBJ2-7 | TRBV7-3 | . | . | TGTGCCAGCAGCTTACAGGCGGGGCCCTCCTACGAGCAGTACTTC | CASSLQAGPSYEQYF